These T cell receptor beta chains were read from a single sample in a study of blood T cell repertoires in COVID-19. Repertoires were generated with immunoSEQ multiplex PCR, while TCRdb's copy carries only in-frame clones and drops some. The sample lists 250,000 to 300,000 clones, approximately 90% seen once, with about 2.1% in the top ten. The sample comprised PBMCs or T cells enriched from blood (not recorded which). The source of these receptors is a woman in her thirties or forties with acute COVID-19. Both conserved end residues are part of each CDR3. Fields, in order: D gene, J gene, V gene, CDR3 length, clone size, CDR3 protein, CDR3 DNA. The D gene is left open where the match is weak. The listing skips clone size in some rows; elsewhere it reads once, few, many or a size class.

d_gene: .; j_gene: TRBJ1-1; v_gene: TRBV28; len: 11; abundance: few; CDR3aa: CASSYSDKAFF; CDR3nt: TGTGCCAGCAGTTATAGCGATAAAGCTTTCTTT
d_gene: .; j_gene: TRBJ2-5; v_gene: TRBV15; len: 16; abundance: .; CDR3aa: CATSRGRGSGQETQYF; CDR3nt: TGTGCCACCAGCAGAGGTCGCGGAAGCGGCCAAGAGACCCAGTACTTC
d_gene: .; j_gene: TRBJ2-1; v_gene: TRBV29-1; len: 14; abundance: .; CDR3aa: CSAPGQGNYNEQFF; CDR3nt: TGCAGCGCCCCCGGGCAGGGGAACTACAATGAGCAGTTCTTC
d_gene: .; j_gene: TRBJ2-7; v_gene: TRBV28; len: 16; abundance: .; CDR3aa: CASTGRTGRGEYEQYF; CDR3nt: TGTGCCAGCACCGGAAGGACAGGGAGGGGGGAATACGAGCAGTACTTC
d_gene: TRBD1; j_gene: TRBJ2-5; v_gene: TRBV5-1; len: 14; abundance: .; CDR3aa: CASSLGDRGETQYF; CDR3nt: TGCGCCAGCAGCTTGGGGGACAGGGGGGAGACCCAGTACTTC
d_gene: .; j_gene: TRBJ1-5; v_gene: TRBV28; len: 14; abundance: .; CDR3aa: CASSIPGYNQPQHF; CDR3nt: TGTGCCAGCAGTATTCCAGGGTACAATCAGCCCCAGCATTTT
d_gene: .; j_gene: TRBJ1-3; v_gene: TRBV10-2; len: 14; abundance: .; CDR3aa: CASSEPGSGNTIYF; CDR3nt: TGCGCCAGCAGTGAACCAGGCTCTGGAAACACCATATATTTT
d_gene: TRBD2; j_gene: TRBJ2-1; v_gene: TRBV5-1; len: 15; abundance: .; CDR3aa: CASSLGVAGPNEQFF; CDR3nt: TGCGCCAGCAGCTTGGGAGTAGCGGGTCCGAATGAGCAGTTCTTC
d_gene: .; j_gene: TRBJ1-3; v_gene: TRBV7-9; len: 14; abundance: .; CDR3aa: CASSLGGAGNTIYF; CDR3nt: TGTGCCAGCAGCTTAGGGGGAGCTGGAAACACCATATATTTT
d_gene: TRBD1; j_gene: TRBJ2-1; v_gene: TRBV4-1; len: 15; abundance: .; CDR3aa: CASSHPGQGYNEQFF; CDR3nt: TGCGCCAGCAGCCACCCGGGACAGGGGTACAATGAGCAGTTCTTC
d_gene: TRBD1; j_gene: TRBJ2-7; v_gene: TRBV6-5; len: 14; abundance: once; CDR3aa: CASSWTGFTYEQYF; CDR3nt: TGTGCCAGCAGTTGGACAGGCTTTACCTACGAGCAGTACTTC
d_gene: TRBD2; j_gene: TRBJ2-7; v_gene: TRBV30; len: 11; abundance: .; CDR3aa: CAWGAGDEQYF; CDR3nt: TGTGCCTGGGGGGCGGGGGACGAGCAGTACTTC
d_gene: TRBD1; j_gene: TRBJ2-6; v_gene: TRBV28; len: 15; abundance: .; CDR3aa: CASSPDREGANVLTF; CDR3nt: TGTGCCAGCAGCCCCGACAGGGAAGGGGCCAACGTCCTGACTTTC
d_gene: .; j_gene: TRBJ1-5; v_gene: TRBV24-1; len: 12; abundance: .; CDR3aa: CATSETNQPQHF; CDR3nt: TGTGCCACCAGTGAGACAAACCAGCCCCAGCATTTT
d_gene: .; j_gene: TRBJ1-1; v_gene: TRBV5-4; len: 17; abundance: .; CDR3aa: CASSSPAGRTMNTEAFF; CDR3nt: TGTGCCAGCAGCTCCCCCGCGGGCAGGACCATGAACACTGAAGCTTTCTTT
d_gene: .; j_gene: TRBJ2-5; v_gene: TRBV28; len: 14; abundance: .; CDR3aa: CASSPDHREETQYF; CDR3nt: TGTGCCAGCAGTCCCGACCATCGGGAGGAGACCCAGTACTTC
d_gene: .; j_gene: TRBJ2-7; v_gene: TRBV10-3; len: 15; abundance: once; CDR3aa: CAISEYTGRLGEQYF; CDR3nt: TGTGCCATCAGTGAGTACACAGGGAGATTGGGGGAGCAGTACTTC
d_gene: .; j_gene: TRBJ1-3; v_gene: TRBV7-9; len: 11; abundance: .; CDR3aa: CASSSSNTIYF; CDR3nt: TGTGCCAGCAGCTCTAGCAACACCATATATTTT
d_gene: .; j_gene: TRBJ2-3; v_gene: TRBV28; len: 15; abundance: .; CDR3aa: CASRPQGEGTDTQYF; CDR3nt: TGTGCCAGCAGACCGCAAGGGGAAGGCACAGATACGCAGTATTTT
d_gene: TRBD2; j_gene: TRBJ2-3; v_gene: TRBV11-3; len: 15; abundance: .; CDR3aa: CASSLLAGSTDTQYF; CDR3nt: TGTGCCAGCAGCTTACTAGCGGGATCCACAGATACGCAGTATTTT
d_gene: .; j_gene: TRBJ1-1; v_gene: TRBV7-8; len: 12; abundance: .; CDR3aa: CASSLPFQEAFF; CDR3nt: TGTGCCAGCAGCCTACCGTTCCAGGAAGCTTTCTTT
d_gene: .; j_gene: TRBJ2-3; v_gene: TRBV7-2; len: 14; abundance: .; CDR3aa: CASGTQLSTDTQYF; CDR3nt: TGTGCCAGCGGAACACAGCTCAGCACAGATACGCAGTATTTT
d_gene: .; j_gene: TRBJ2-7; v_gene: TRBV7-9; len: 16; abundance: .; CDR3aa: CASSLAGGGGTYEQYF; CDR3nt: TGTGCCAGCAGCTTAGCAGGTGGTGGGGGGACGTACGAGCAGTACTTC
d_gene: .; j_gene: TRBJ2-7; v_gene: TRBV12-3/TRBV12-4; len: 12; abundance: .; CDR3aa: CASTQNSYEQYF; CDR3nt: TGTGCCAGCACCCAGAACTCCTACGAGCAGTACTTC
d_gene: .; j_gene: TRBJ1-2; v_gene: TRBV19; len: 12; abundance: .; CDR3aa: CASSNSGYGYTF; CDR3nt: TGTGCCAGTAGTAATTCAGGCTATGGCTACACCTTC
d_gene: .; j_gene: TRBJ2-1; v_gene: TRBV24-1; len: 20; abundance: .; CDR3aa: CATSDHTVYSKSLAHNEQFF; CDR3nt: TGTGCCACCAGTGACCATACTGTTTATAGTAAGAGCCTCGCCCACAATGAGCAGTTCTTC
d_gene: .; j_gene: TRBJ1-1; v_gene: TRBV7-9; len: 12; abundance: once; CDR3aa: CASSPQSGEAFF; CDR3nt: TGTGCCAGCAGCCCCCAATCGGGTGAAGCTTTCTTT
d_gene: .; j_gene: TRBJ1-2; v_gene: TRBV27; len: 13; abundance: .; CDR3aa: CASSLRGAPGYTF; CDR3nt: TGTGCCAGCAGTTTAAGAGGAGCGCCGGGCTACACCTTC
d_gene: .; j_gene: TRBJ1-1; v_gene: TRBV3-1/TRBV3-2; len: 12; abundance: .; CDR3aa: CASSQGRGEAFF; CDR3nt: TGTGCCAGCAGCCAAGGAAGGGGAGAAGCTTTCTTT
d_gene: .; j_gene: TRBJ2-7; v_gene: TRBV7-2; len: 16; abundance: .; CDR3aa: CASSSARDLNSYEQYF; CDR3nt: TGTGCCAGCAGCTCCGCCCGGGACTTAAATTCCTACGAGCAGTACTTC
d_gene: .; j_gene: TRBJ1-3; v_gene: TRBV5-1; len: 14; abundance: .; CDR3aa: CASSSGVDGNTIYF; CDR3nt: TGCGCCAGCAGCTCAGGGGTGGATGGAAACACCATATATTTT
d_gene: TRBD1; j_gene: TRBJ2-7; v_gene: TRBV11-2; len: 15; abundance: .; CDR3aa: CASSLDPGQSYEQYF; CDR3nt: TGTGCCAGCAGCTTAGATCCGGGACAGTCCTACGAGCAGTACTTC
d_gene: .; j_gene: TRBJ1-1; v_gene: TRBV12-3/TRBV12-4; len: 13; abundance: .; CDR3aa: CASSLQGGTEAFF; CDR3nt: TGTGCCAGCAGTTTACAGGGAGGCACTGAAGCTTTCTTT
d_gene: .; j_gene: TRBJ1-1; v_gene: TRBV5-1; len: 11; abundance: .; CDR3aa: CASSLSGEAFF; CDR3nt: TGCGCCAGCAGCCTTTCGGGTGAGGCTTTCTTT
d_gene: .; j_gene: TRBJ2-7; v_gene: TRBV10-2; len: 13; abundance: .; CDR3aa: CASSDGTPYEQYF; CDR3nt: TGCGCCAGCAGTGACGGGACACCCTACGAGCAGTACTTC
d_gene: .; j_gene: TRBJ1-4; v_gene: TRBV5-4; len: 14; abundance: .; CDR3aa: CASSSGGIREKLFF; CDR3nt: TGTGCCAGCAGCTCCGGGGGTATCAGGGAAAAACTGTTTTTT